This TCR beta chain was identified during a study of identical twins. General study results and limits: Conclusions were based on cross-sectional statistical analysis, without following the same donors.

A note on this clonotype: What it binds is unknown.

TCRdb reprocessed the 5' RACE reads via MiXCR and lists one record per CDR3 protein. The table records 300,000 to 400,000 distinct CDR3 sequences, roughly 12% of them present only once. The CDR3 spans 14 residues. From germline, CDR1 is MNHNS and CDR2 SASEGT. V was clipped by 7 bases and J by 2 bases; unmatched bases: 5. This same sample was also part of a study on yellow fever vaccine responses in identical twins.

Material: CD8+ T cells sorted from blood. This chain links TRBV6-1 with TRBJ2-1, with 7 bases identical to TRBD1. This sequence originates from a woman younger than 30 in good health. The CDR3 sequence is CASKGAGAYNEQFF. CDR3 coding DNA: TGTGCCAGCAAGGGGGCAGGGGCCTACAATGAGCAGTTCTTC.